The sequence of this TCR beta chain was determined in a study of T-cell reconstitution after alpha-beta-depleted transplantation in children. Germline assignment: CDR1 MGHDK and CDR2 SYGVNS. This CDR3 has 15 amino acids. V was shortened by 1 base and J by 1 base, with 9 bases between the two germline ends. A few counts support this clonotype. Unique molecular identifiers were incorporated during preparation of the TCRbeta library. From the PCR reads, TCRdb called clonotypes with MiXCR, one entry per CDR3 protein. Of about 540,000 distinct CDR3 sequences in the sample, approximately 20% were seen once.

Source: PBMCs from the stem cell graft donor, taken from the stem cell graft. The V and J genes are TRBV25-1 and TRBJ2-3, with D perhaps TRBD1 (5 bases). The receptor's source is a human donor who donated a stem cell graft to a child with acute lymphoblastic leukemia. The CDR3: CASSELGRGTDTQYF. CDR3 sequence (DNA): TGTGCCAGCAGTGAATTGGGCAGGGGCACAGATACGCAGTATTTT.